A selection of T cell receptor beta chains follows, all from one sample in a study of blood T cell repertoires in COVID-19. Assay: immunoSEQ multiplex PCR; the TCRdb copy retains only in-frame clones and omits some. The sample includes 50,000 to 75,000 clones, around 87% of them seen just once. Source material: peripheral blood. Source of these receptors: a man aged 55-75 years with acute or convalescent COVID-19. The CDR3 runs from the conserved cysteine through the conserved F or W. D genes are given only for firm matches. Expanded clones get a size class; other rows say once, few or many, or leave the size out.

TRBV12-3/TRBV12-4,TRBD1,TRBJ2-7,.,TGTGCCAGCAGTCGGGACAGTCTCCACGAGCAGTACTTC,CASSRDSLHEQYF
TRBV27,.,TRBJ1-6,once,TGTGCCACCGCAGGGGTTTATAATTCACCCCTCCACTTT,CATAGVYNSPLHF
TRBV4-3,.,TRBJ2-3,.,TGCGCCAGCAGCCAAGTCGCGGGGGCAAAGGATACGCAGTATTTT,CASSQVAGAKDTQYF
TRBV29-1,TRBD2,TRBJ2-2,.,TGCAGCGTAGGGCTAGCGGCGAACACCGGGGAGCTGTTTTTT,CSVGLAANTGELFF
TRBV19,TRBD2,TRBJ2-1,.,TGTGCCAGTAGCCGCCGACTAGCGGGTGAGGATGAGCAGTTCTTC,CASSRRLAGEDEQFF
TRBV10-3,.,TRBJ1-2,.,TGTGCCATCAGCCCGACAGGAACTAACTATGGCTACACCTTC,CAISPTGTNYGYTF
TRBV6-1,TRBD2,TRBJ2-3,.,TGTGCCAGCAGTGAGACTAGCTGGGGTTCGTCAGATACGCAGTATTTT,CASSETSWGSSDTQYF
TRBV7-2,.,TRBJ2-6,once,TGTGCCAGCAGCCTAAGCGGCTCTGGGGCCAACGTCCTGACTTTC,CASSLSGSGANVLTF
TRBV10-3,.,TRBJ1-1,.,TGTGCCATCAAAGATTCAGGGAGGGAGACTGAAGCTTTCTTT,CAIKDSGRETEAFF
TRBV11-3,.,TRBJ1-2,.,TGTGCCAGCAGCTTAGATTTTAAACAGCATGGCTACACCTTC,CASSLDFKQHGYTF
TRBV11-2,.,TRBJ1-4,.,TGTGCCAGCAGCCCTGGGGGAGGACCTCTGGGCCTGTTTTTT,CASSPGGGPLGLFF
TRBV19,TRBD1,TRBJ1-5,.,TGTGCCAGTATTCGAACAGGGGCAAGCCACAATCAGCCCCAGCATTTT,CASIRTGASHNQPQHF
TRBV7-6,TRBD2,TRBJ2-3,.,TGTGCCAGCAGCGCCATGTTGACTAGCGGGGGGGCGGATACGCAGTATTTT,CASSAMLTSGGADTQYF
TRBV3-1/TRBV3-2,TRBD1,TRBJ1-1,.,TGTGCCAGCAGCCAGCGGACAGGGAGTTCTAACACTGAAGCTTTCTTT,CASSQRTGSSNTEAFF
TRBV7-2,TRBD1,TRBJ2-6,.,TGTGCCAGCAGCTTATTAAGAATGGACAGGACTCTTGGGGCCAACGTCCTGACTTTC,CASSLLRMDRTLGANVLTF
TRBV9,.,TRBJ1-2,.,TGTGCCAGCAGCGTAGCTACGGGCAGGGGTGGAGGCTACACCTTC,CASSVATGRGGGYTF
TRBV4-1,TRBD2,TRBJ2-1,.,TGCGCCAGCAGCCCTCTAACTAGCGGGGGGTTTAGTGAGCAGTTCTTC,CASSPLTSGGFSEQFF
TRBV10-3,.,TRBJ2-7,.,TGTGCCATCAGTCGTGAGACAGTCTACGAGCAGTACTTC,CAISRETVYEQYF
TRBV2,.,TRBJ1-6,.,TGTGCCAGCAGTGAAGAGAGTAATTCACCCCTCCACTTT,CASSEESNSPLHF
TRBV5-8,.,TRBJ1-5,.,TGTGCCAGCAGCTTAAGCGGTGCATACGGAATCCCCCAGCATTTT,CASSLSGAYGIPQHF
TRBV7-9,.,TRBJ2-7,few,TGTGCCAGCAGCTTACCGGACAGTTCCTACGAGCAGTACTTC,CASSLPDSSYEQYF
TRBV5-4,TRBD1,TRBJ2-5,.,TGTGCCAGCAGCCCGAACCCGACAGGGCGGCAAGAGACCCAGTACTTC,CASSPNPTGRQETQYF
TRBV3-1/TRBV3-2,.,TRBJ2-7,.,TGTGCCAGCAGCCAAGCGAGCTACGAGCAGTACTTC,CASSQASYEQYF
TRBV5-8,.,TRBJ2-3,once,TGTGCCAGCAGCTTCGAGGGGGGCGGGGGCTCTGGTACGCAGTATTTT,CASSFEGGGGSGTQYF
TRBV5-1,.,TRBJ2-7,.,TGCGCCAGCAGCTTGATGGACAGTGTATCCGAGCAGTACTTC,CASSLMDSVSEQYF
TRBV7-6,.,TRBJ1-3,.,TGTGCCAGCAGCAGCTCGGAGAGCTCTGGAAACACCATATATTTT,CASSSSESSGNTIYF
TRBV4-1,.,TRBJ2-7,.,TGCGCCAGCAGCCAAGCAGGGTTACGCTCCTACGAGCAGTACTTC,CASSQAGLRSYEQYF
TRBV2,.,TRBJ1-2,.,TGTGCCAGCATGCAGGCAAACTATGGCTACACCTTC,CASMQANYGYTF
TRBV18,.,TRBJ2-5,.,TGTGCCAGCTCACGTACAGGGGAGACCCAGTACTTC,CASSRTGETQYF
TRBV6-5,.,TRBJ1-5,few,TGTGCCACCCACCTCGCGGGCTACAATCAGCCCCAGCATTTT,CATHLAGYNQPQHF
TRBV30,.,TRBJ1-5,.,TGTGCCTGGAGTACAGGCCCGGCGGAGCCCCAGCATTTT,CAWSTGPAEPQHF
TRBV5-6,TRBD1,TRBJ1-4,.,TGTGCCAGCAGCGAGATGGCCCGACAGGGCGTTAATGAAAAACTGTTTTTT,CASSEMARQGVNEKLFF
TRBV7-6,TRBD1,TRBJ2-7,.,TGTGCCAGCAGCTCGGGACAGGGACCCTCCTACGAGCAGTACTTC,CASSSGQGPSYEQYF
TRBV19,.,TRBJ1-2,.,TGTGCCAGTAGTACCCCGGGGAGGGACTATGGCTACACCTTC,CASSTPGRDYGYTF
TRBV6-5,TRBD1,TRBJ2-2,.,TGTGCCAGCACTCTGACAGGGCTGAGCACCGGGGAGCTGTTTTTT,CASTLTGLSTGELFF
TRBV6-1,.,TRBJ1-6,few,TGTGCCAGCAGTGACAGGGGTAATAATTCACCCCTCCACTTT,CASSDRGNNSPLHF
TRBV7-9,.,TRBJ2-1,.,TGTGCCAGCAGCCGGACTCAGGGGAATGAGCAGTTCTTC,CASSRTQGNEQFF
TRBV27,TRBD1,TRBJ1-1,.,TGTGCCAGCAGTTTACCAGGGGGAGGAACTGAAGCTTTCTTT,CASSLPGGGTEAFF
TRBV30,TRBD2,TRBJ2-7,.,TGTGCCCTCCGGACTAGCGCTTACGAGCAGTACTTC,CALRTSAYEQYF
TRBV5-6,TRBD2,TRBJ2-3,.,TGTGCCAGCAGCTTGGGAAGGAGCGGGGGGCCCTTT,CASSLGRSGGPF
TRBV13,.,TRBJ2-2,.,TGTGCCAGCAGCCCCCGTTCCTTGAACACCGGGGAGCTGTTTTTT,CASSPRSLNTGELFF
TRBV4-3,.,TRBJ1-2,.,TGCGCCAGCAGCCAAGATTATCCCCAGGAAAACTATGGCTACACCTTC,CASSQDYPQENYGYTF
TRBV29-1,.,TRBJ2-1,.,TGCAGCGTCCGGGTACACTTCGACAATGAGCAGTTCTTC,CSVRVHFDNEQFF
TRBV3-1/TRBV3-2,TRBD2,TRBJ2-1,.,TGTGCCAGCAGCCAAGGGATCGGGGGGGTTAATGAGCAGTTCTTC,CASSQGIGGVNEQFF
TRBV7-2,.,TRBJ2-1,.,TGTGCCAGCAGCTCCCAGAGGAATGAGCAGTTCTTC,CASSSQRNEQFF
TRBV27,.,TRBJ2-4,few,TGTGCCAGCAGTCTCCACAGTGCCAAAAACATTCAGTACTTC,CASSLHSAKNIQYF
TRBV6-1,TRBD1,TRBJ1-1,.,TGTGCCAGCAGTGACCCCCGACAGGGACTTTTGGCTGAAGCTTTCTTT,CASSDPRQGLLAEAFF
TRBV6-1,TRBD2,TRBJ2-2,.,TGTGCCAGCAGTGAGCGGCTAGCGGGGGCAAACACCGGGGAGCTGTTTTTT,CASSERLAGANTGELFF